The 29 T cell receptor beta chains below all came from one sample that was sequenced in a study of blood T cell repertoires in COVID-19. Profiled with immunoSEQ multiplex PCR; TCRdb holds only in-frame clones, not every one. The sample contains around 180,000 clones, around four fifths of which appear only once. The sequencing sample was made of peripheral blood. These receptors originate from an older man with active or convalescent COVID-19.

The CDR3 is CASSHPGADTQYF. The CDR3, as DNA: TGCGCCAGCAGTCACCCGGGGGCAGATACGCAGTATTTT. The chain joins TRBV4-1 to TRBJ2-3, with D perhaps TRBD2 (6 bases). CDR1 is MGHRA, CDR2 YSYEKL, per germline. The CDR3 is made up of 13 amino acids. The V end was cut by 6 bases, the J end by 4 bases, with 11 bases between.

The J gene is TRBJ1-2, the V gene TRBV18; TRBD1 matches 12 bases. The germline V gene encodes CDR1 KGHSH and CDR2 LQKENI. This CDR3 is 15 amino acids long. The V and J ends lost 3 bases and 8 bases, in that order; junction bases with no gene match: 7. The CDR3 DNA reads TGTGCCAGCTCACCCCGGGACAGGGGGCAAGGGGGCTACACCTTC. Translated: CASSPRDRGQGGYTF.

The chain couples TRBV5-4 to TRBJ1-5; tentative D call: TRBD1 (6 bases). Looked up from germline, CDR1 is SGHNT and CDR2 is YYREEE (reference sequence). The V end lost 4 bases, the J end lost 3 bases, and 14 bases lay between the germline ends. The CDR3 totals 15 residues. CDR3 DNA: TGTGCCAGCAGCCGGGCTGACAGGCCCAATCAGCCCCAGCATTTT. Its translation: CASSRADRPNQPQHF.

This clone was counted a single time. This rearrangement joins TRBV30 to TRBJ1-1, with 8 nucleotides matching TRBD1. After removal of 0 bases from V and 5 bases from J, the junction contained 5 bases not matched to a gene. CDR3 size: 14 residues. The germline V gene encodes CDR1 GTSNPN and CDR2 SVGIG (reference sequence). Here the CDR3 DNA reads TGTGCCTGGAGTGTCGGACAGGGAGAAACTGAAGCTTTCTTT. It specifies CAWSVGQGETEAFF.

The genes are TRBV4-2 and TRBJ1-3; D is perhaps TRBD1 (6 bases). The CDR3 has 16 amino acids. Trimming took off 3 bases at V and 0 bases at J, with 12 bases between the two ends. Germline assignment: CDR1 LGHNA and CDR2 YNFKEQ. The DNA for the CDR3 is TGTGCCAGCAGCCAGACCGGGACACTCTCTGGAAACACCATATATTTT. This encodes CASSQTGTLSGNTIYF.

This clone was seen repeatedly, ten times or more. The chain couples TRBV6-2 or TRBV6-3 to TRBJ1-2; tentative D call: TRBD1 (5 bases). Germline CDR1 reads MNHEY; CDR2 reads SVGEGT. The CDR3 length is 14 residues. Trimming pared 4 bases from V and 6 bases from J, leaving 15 bases between. CDR3 DNA: TGTGCCAGCAGTTTCAGGGCTGCTTTGGATGGCTACACCTTC. The encoded protein is CASSFRAALDGYTF.

The chain carries TRBV11-2 and TRBJ2-7, with 9 bases fitting TRBD1. After removal of 6 bases from V and 5 bases from J, the junction contained 14 bases not matched to a gene. Germline loops: CDR1 SGHAT, CDR2 FQNNGV. The CDR3 runs 16 residues. The CDR3 DNA sequence: TGTGCCAGCAGACAACAGGGGGCAACGACGGTAGACGAGCAGTACTTC. Translated: CASRQQGATTVDEQYF. Filled out from reference TRBV11-2 and TRBJ2-7, the complete variable domain reads EAGVAQSPRYKIIEKRQSVAFWCNPISGHATLYWYQQILGQGPKLLIQFQNNGVVDDSQLPKDRFSAERLKGVDSTLKIQPAKLEDSAVYLCASRQQGATTVDEQYFGPGTRLTVT.

The V and J genes are TRBV6-5 and TRBJ2-7; TRBD2 aligns across 10 bases. V dropped 6 bases and J dropped 3; count of bases not matched to a gene: 8. The germline CDR1 and CDR2 sequences are MNHEY and SVGAGI. CDR3 length: 15 residues. The CDR3 DNA sequence: TGTGCCAGCAGAGAGCGGGAGGGACCTTTCTACGAGCAGTACTTC. It is translated as CASREREGPFYEQYF.

This chain connects TRBV6-5 to TRBJ1-2, with D tentatively TRBD1 (6 bases). The length of the CDR3 is 13 residues. Germline V gene data show CDR1 as MNHEY and CDR2 as SVGAGI. V lost 4 bases to trimming and J lost 7 bases, with 13 bases between them. The DNA for the CDR3 is TGTGCCAGCAGTTCGAACAGGGATGCTGGCTACACCTTC. This gives the protein CASSSNRDAGYTF.

This clone has only one observation. This chain connects TRBV5-1 to TRBJ1-2; no clear D gene. CDR3 length: 12 amino acids. CDR1 and CDR2 from the germline V gene are SGHRS and YFSETQ. Trimming removed 0 bases at V and 7 bases at J, with 7 bases between. CDR3 region: CASSLARGGYTF. DNA of the CDR3: TGCGCCAGCAGCTTGGCGAGAGGTGGCTACACCTTC. The variable domain in full, with the rest retrieved from reference TRBV5-1 and TRBJ1-2, is KAGVTQTPRYLIKTRGQQVTLSCSPISGHRSVSWYQQTPGQGLQFLFEYFSETQRNKGNFPGRFSGRQFSNSRSEMNVSTLELGDSALYLCASSLARGGYTFGSGTRLTVV.

V and J are TRBV27 and TRBJ1-2; 9 positions match TRBD1. The junction had 3 bases not matched to a gene; V was cut back by 4 bases and J by 6 bases. Germline CDR1 and CDR2: MNHEY and SMNVEV (reference sequence). This CDR3 has 13 residues. DNA of the CDR3: TGTGCCAGCAGTTCAACAGGGGGCCATGGCTACACCTTC. Its translation: CASSSTGGHGYTF.

This sequence joins TRBV5-4 and TRBJ1-1; D uncertain. Germline loops: CDR1 SGHNT, CDR2 YYREEE (reference sequence). This CDR3 comprises 16 residues. The V and J ends lost 0 bases and 1 base respectively, with 13 bases between them. The DNA for the CDR3 is TGTGCCAGCAGCTTGGGAGTTGATGAGTCGAACACTGAAGCTTTCTTT. It encodes CASSLGVDESNTEAFF.

This clone was counted once. V and J are TRBV18 and TRBJ2-7, with 8 positions matching TRBD2. The CDR3 contains 14 residues. The V segment lost 3 bases and the J segment 6 bases; nucleotides outside the gene matches: 7. Germline assignment: CDR1 KGHSH and CDR2 LQKENI. CDR3 sequence: CASSPVAREGEQYF. The CDR3, as DNA: TGTGCCAGCTCACCCGTAGCCCGGGAGGGCGAGCAGTACTTC.

The CDR3 DNA reads as TGTGCCAGCAGCTTTCCGGGTTCGTCCTACAATGAGCAGTTCTTC. The encoded protein is CASSFPGSSYNEQFF. The chain couples TRBV5-4 to TRBJ2-1; D unclear. Germline lookup yields CDR1 SGHNT and CDR2 YYREEE (reference sequence). This CDR3 contains 15 residues. V was clipped by 2 bases and J by 1 base, with 10 bases between them.

The rearrangement links TRBV30 to TRBJ1-1; no reliable D call. Trimming stripped 1 base from V and 1 base from J, with 7 bases between. Per germline, CDR1 GTSNPN and CDR2 SVGIG (reference sequence). The CDR3 has 13 amino acids. In DNA form, the CDR3 reads TGTGCCTGGAGTGATCAGAAGAACACTGAAGCTTTCTTT. It is translated as CAWSDQKNTEAFF.

The J gene is TRBJ2-7, the V gene TRBV5-5; TRBD1 is a possible D gene (6 bases). The length of the CDR3 is 15 residues. The V gene lost 0 bases and the J gene lost 7 bases, with 17 bases spanning the gap. Germline-derived CDR1 and CDR2 are SGHKS and YYEKEE (reference sequence). This chain's CDR3 is CASSLDGTLGWEQYF. The CDR3 region has the DNA TGTGCCAGCAGCTTGGACGGGACACTAGGATGGGAGCAGTACTTC.

The CDR3 here is CATRTGGPLETQYF. CDR3 nucleotide sequence: TGTGCCACCCGGACGGGGGGGCCATTGGAGACCCAGTACTTC. The J gene is TRBJ2-5, the V gene TRBV15; TRBD2 matches 8 bases. The CDR3 spans 14 residues. Germline V CDR1 and CDR2: LNHNV, YYDKDF (reference sequence). Trimming at V came to 8 bases and at J to 5 bases, leaving 10 bases not matched to a gene.

This clone was counted between two and nine times. V usage is TRBV12-3 or TRBV12-4 and J usage is TRBJ2-7; TRBD1 matches 9 bases. This CDR3 has 13 amino acids. J was trimmed by 6 bases and V by 5 bases; bases with no gene match: 5. The CDR3 nucleotides read TGTGCCAGCAGTCGGGGACAGGGCGGCGAGCAGTACTTC. Translation: CASSRGQGGEQYF.

The V and J genes are TRBV18 and TRBJ1-5, with D possibly being TRBD1 (6 bases). V lost 3 bases and J 6 bases, leaving 18 bases between the germline ends. The germline V gene has CDR1 KGHSH and CDR2 LQKENI. The CDR3 extends over 16 amino acids. The CDR3 reads CASSPLELGAGQPQHF. CDR3 bases: TGTGCCAGCTCACCCCTCGAATTGGGGGCTGGTCAGCCCCAGCATTTT.

The chain recombines TRBV3-1 (or the pseudogene TRBV3-2) with TRBJ2-7, with D unresolved. The germline V gene encodes CDR1 LGHDT and CDR2 YNNKEL (reference sequence). V was shortened by 4 bases and J by 0 bases, with 4 bases between the two germline ends. The CDR3 sequence is 12 residues long. CDR3 sequence: CASSPHSYEQYF. In DNA, the CDR3 is TGTGCCAGCAGCCCCCACTCCTACGAGCAGTACTTC.

This clone was found once. The V gene is TRBV5-1, the J gene TRBJ1-2; tentative D call: TRBD1 (5 bases). Per the germline V gene, CDR1 is SGHRS and CDR2 is YFSETQ. This CDR3 spans 14 amino acids. Trimming removed 0 bases at V and 6 bases at J, with 12 bases between. CDR3 sequence (DNA): TGCGCCAGCAGCTTGGAGGGCAGGGAGGATGGCTACACCTTC. Translation gives CASSLEGREDGYTF.

This sequence joins TRBV5-1 and TRBJ1-2; 7 bases agree with TRBD1. CDR1 is SGHRS, CDR2 YFSETQ, per germline. This CDR3 is built from 13 residues. After removal of 5 bases from V and 4 bases from J, the junction contained 5 bases not matched to a gene. CDR3 loop: CASRDRDLYGYTF. The CDR3 DNA reads as TGCGCCAGCAGAGACAGGGACCTCTATGGCTACACCTTC.

The V and J genes are TRBV5-5 and TRBJ2-2, with unresolved D. The CDR3 is 16 amino acids. V lost 3 bases, J lost 0 bases, and 12 bases lay in between. From germline, CDR1 is SGHKS and CDR2 YYEKEE (reference sequence). CDR3 loop: CASSSSFGPNTGELFF. In DNA, the CDR3 is TGTGCCAGCAGCTCCTCGTTTGGGCCGAACACCGGGGAGCTGTTTTTT.

This clone was recorded once. V usage is TRBV9 and J usage is TRBJ1-3; 8 bases are a match to TRBD1. The germline gives CDR1 SGDLS, CDR2 YYNGEE. CDR3 length: 15 residues. V shed 2 bases and J 4 bases; nucleotides not matched to a gene: 5. The CDR3 DNA reads as TGTGCCAGCAGCGTTTCGGGACAGGAGGGAAACACCATATATTTT. Encoded protein: CASSVSGQEGNTIYF.

CDR3 DNA: TGTGCCAGCAGCGCTCCGGGACAGGAAGATAACACTGAAGCTTTCTTT. Translated: CASSAPGQEDNTEAFF. The V gene is TRBV21-1, the J gene TRBJ1-1; the table names TRBD1, a call not compared with the DNA. TRBV21-1 is labeled a pseudogene. The CDR3 has 16 residues.

The CDR3 here is CASSPEASGYGYTF. In nucleotides, the CDR3 is TGTGCCAGCTCACCAGAAGCGTCGGGGTATGGCTACACCTTC. This chain joins TRBV18 and TRBJ1-2; D is uncertain. Trimming removed 2 bases at V and 5 bases at J, with 12 bases between. Germline assignment: CDR1 KGHSH and CDR2 LQKENI. The CDR3 totals 14 residues.

The J gene is TRBJ1-5, the V gene TRBV6-5; 7 nucleotides match TRBD1. The CDR3 extends over 14 amino acids. In germline, CDR1 is MNHEY, CDR2 SVGAGI. V was pared by 4 bases and J by 5 bases, with 5 bases of the junction left unmatched. This chain's CDR3 is CASSLDRDYQPQHF. In nucleotides, the CDR3 is TGTGCCAGCAGTTTAGACAGGGACTATCAGCCCCAGCATTTT.

This clone showed up many times. The chain has TRBV5-1 and TRBJ2-2; TRBD2 is a possible D gene (6 bases). Between the trimmed V and J ends, which lost 0 bases and 0 bases, there was a span of 9 bases. Germline V lookup: CDR1 SGHRS, CDR2 YFSETQ. This CDR3 spans 16 amino acids. CDR3 DNA sequence: TGCGCCAGCAGCTTGGCTCGGGGGTCGAACACCGGGGAGCTGTTTTTT. Its protein product is CASSLARGSNTGELFF.

V usage is TRBV20-1 and J usage is TRBJ2-5; D uncertain. Germline CDR1 is DFQATT and CDR2 is SNEGSKA (reference sequence). V was cut by 3 bases and J by 0 bases, with 8 bases left in between. This CDR3 is 13 amino acids long. The CDR3 region is CSASTSNQETQYF. The CDR3 bases are TGCAGTGCTAGTACGAGCAACCAAGAGACCCAGTACTTC.